The present T cell receptor (beta chain) was sequenced within a study of a mutant IDH1 vaccine in newly diagnosed glioma. The overall study: Patients under treatment included around 60% males and about 38% females and had a mean age of about 37 years. Previous treatment comprised radiotherapy, temozolomide, or both, mostly both.

Documented time point: week 23, last vaccination. Doses of 300 ug of mutant IDH1 20-mer peptide were given with topical imiquimod. Sequencing used immunoSEQ multiplex PCR; TCRdb keeps in-frame clones, though not all of them. The sample contains about 53,000 clones, roughly 77% of which appear only once. Overall study results and limits: Variations in leading peripheral T cell clonotypes appeared to have no connection with pseudoprogression.

Only one count was recorded for this clone. Its antigen is as yet unknown. Germline V gene lookup returns CDR1 LNHNV and CDR2 YYDKDF (reference sequence). The CDR3 is 14 residues long. V was trimmed by 0 bases and J by 2 bases, leaving 7 bases between them. The rearrangement uses TRBV15 and TRBJ1-1; D unresolved. Specimen: PBMCs, collected from a glioma patient whose treatment included an IDH1 peptide vaccine. The receptor was isolated from a woman in her thirties or forties with glioma. Some clones in this sample may be carry-over from other donors' samples. CDR3 residues: CATSRERRNTEAFF. CDR3 in DNA: TGTGCCACCAGCAGAGAGCGGAGAAACACTGAAGCTTTCTTT.